This T cell receptor beta chain was sequenced for a study of Graves' ophthalmopathy and Graves' hyperthyroidism. Amplified material comprised TCR beta CDR3 regions derived from RNA transcripts. Second-round multiplex PCR followed a first-round RT-PCR using HTBI primers. Using its own MiXCR run on the multiplex PCR reads, TCRdb lists one record per CDR3 protein. The sample comprises about 400,000 distinct CDR3 sequences, around 21% of which are singletons, and 2.5% to 3% rests with the top ten. This clonotype was counted many times. The specimen was peripheral blood. The TCR sequence derives from a woman under 30 with stable Graves' hyperthyroidism.

This chain's CDR3 is CASSLNRGVETQYF. CDR3 DNA: TGTGCCAGCAGCTTAAATCGCGGGGTAGAGACCCAGTACTTC. The rearrangement joins TRBV7-9 to TRBJ2-5, with D tentatively TRBD2 (6 bases). The ends were cut back, 2 bases at V and 4 bases at J, with 11 bases in the middle. The germline CDR1 and CDR2 sequences are SEHNR and FQNEAQ (reference sequence). This CDR3 region has 14 residues.